These 25 T cell receptor beta chains share one sample of origin, sequenced in a study of blood T cell repertoires in COVID-19. Measured with immunoSEQ multiplex PCR; TCRdb has only the in-frame clones, and not every one. The table has about 24,000 clones, 75% to 90% seen once. The sample taken for sequencing was peripheral blood. Receptor source: a human donor with acute or convalescent COVID-19. The donor label of this sample is uncertain.

This chain connects TRBV30 to TRBJ1-5; no reliable D call. Germline CDR1 and CDR2: GTSNPN and SVGIG (reference sequence). V was clipped by 0 bases and J by 5 bases, with 8 bases between them. This CDR3 spans 13 amino acids. CDR3 residues: CAWSVQGDQPQHF. CDR3 bases: TGTGCCTGGAGTGTTCAAGGAGATCAGCCCCAGCATTTT.

The chain uses TRBV12-3 or TRBV12-4 and TRBJ1-5; D is undetermined. The CDR3 has 13 residues. V was cut by 6 bases and J by 5 bases, with 11 bases left in between. CDR3 nucleotide sequence: TGTGCCAGCAGGGTCCGACTGGATCAGCCCCAGCATTTT. Protein sequence: CASRVRLDQPQHF.

This clone was counted between two and nine times. The rearrangement joins TRBV7-9 to TRBJ2-7, with TRBD1 identical over 8 bases. CDR1 and CDR2 (germline): SEHNR, FQNEAQ (reference sequence). V lost 2 bases to trimming and J lost 2 bases; unmatched junction nucleotides: 5. The CDR3 spans 15 residues. CDR3 sequence (DNA): TGTGCCAGCAGCTTACAGGGGGCTCCCACCTACGAGCAGTACTTC. This gives the protein CASSLQGAPTYEQYF. The full variable domain, rest sourced from reference TRBV7-9 and TRBJ2-7, is DTGVSQNPRHKITKRGQNVTFRCDPISEHNRLYWYRQTLGQGPEFLTYFQNEAQLEKSRLLSDRFSAERPKGSFSTLEIQRTEQGDSAMYLCASSLQGAPTYEQYFGPGTRLTVT.

The gene calls are TRBV19 and TRBJ2-2; 11 bases align to TRBD2. V was clipped by 0 bases and J by 6 bases; unmatched bases: 6. The CDR3 is 17 amino acids. Germline V gene lookup returns CDR1 LNHDA and CDR2 SQIVND (reference sequence). The CDR3 nucleotides are TGTGCCAGTAGTATAGACCTTCTAGCGGGAGGCTCCGGGGAGCTGTTTTTT. It translates to CASSIDLLAGGSGELFF.

The chain recombines TRBV5-1 with TRBJ2-3; 9 bases line up with TRBD2. Germline CDR1 SGHRS, CDR2 YFSETQ. The CDR3 spans 15 residues. The J segment lost 4 bases and the V segment lost 1 base, leaving 4 bases of the junction unmatched. The CDR3 region is CASSLNSGSSDTQYF. CDR3 coding DNA: TGCGCCAGCAGCTTGAATAGCGGGAGTTCAGATACGCAGTATTTT.

The chain employs TRBV7-6 and TRBJ2-5; D gene uncertain. Germline CDR1 and CDR2: SGHVS and FNYEAQ. The CDR3 contains 11 residues. The V gene lost 5 bases and the J gene lost 1 base, with 2 bases spanning the gap. The CDR3 region has the DNA TGTGCCAGCAGCCTCCAAGAGACCCAGTACTTC. As protein: CASSLQETQYF.

The chain has TRBV6-5 and TRBJ1-1; no firm D call. The germline V gene encodes CDR1 MNHEY and CDR2 SVGAGI. The CDR3 is 13 amino acids. Trimming cost V 6 bases and J 4 bases, with 12 bases left between them. CDR3 amino acids: CASRAVSVTEAFF. CDR3 nucleotide sequence: TGTGCCAGCAGGGCGGTCTCCGTCACTGAAGCTTTCTTT.

This clone was found once. The chain links TRBV6-5 to TRBJ2-1, with 7 positions matching TRBD1. The germline V gene encodes CDR1 MNHEY and CDR2 SVGAGI. Unmatched junction bases numbered 9, after V lost 6 bases and J lost 4 bases. The CDR3 loop spans 15 amino acids. The CDR3 nucleotides read TGTGCCAGCAGGCCACAGGGGCGGGTGTACAATGAGCAGTTCTTC. Its protein product is CASRPQGRVYNEQFF.

This chain joins TRBV3-1 (or the pseudogene TRBV3-2) and TRBJ2-3, with TRBD2 identical over 8 bases. The CDR3 is made up of 16 amino acids. The germline CDR1 and CDR2 sequences are LGHDT and YNNKEL (reference sequence). After removal of 3 bases from V and 0 bases from J, the junction contained 5 bases not matched to a gene. The CDR3 here is CASSQRGGRSTDTQYF. CDR3 DNA: TGTGCCAGCAGCCAGCGCGGGGGGCGGAGCACAGATACGCAGTATTTT.

V usage is TRBV7-9 and J usage is TRBJ1-1; a weak D match, TRBD1 (5 bases). The V gene lost 0 bases and the J gene lost 5 bases, with 10 bases spanning the gap. The CDR3 is made up of 14 amino acids. Per the germline V gene, CDR1 is SEHNR and CDR2 is FQNEAQ (reference sequence). The CDR3 sequence: CASSLAGRDTEAFF. In nucleotides, the CDR3 is TGTGCCAGCAGCTTAGCTGGCAGGGATACTGAAGCTTTCTTT.

J is TRBJ2-7 and V is TRBV15; 7 bases align to TRBD1. From germline, CDR1 is LNHNV and CDR2 YYDKDF (reference sequence). Germline trimming cut 4 bases from V and 9 bases from J; bases unmatched to any gene: 12. This CDR3 contains 14 residues. The CDR3 protein is CATSNGDSRPVQYF. CDR3 DNA: TGTGCCACCAGCAACGGGGACAGCCGTCCGGTGCAGTACTTC.

This rearrangement joins TRBV5-1 to TRBJ1-1, with a tentative D call TRBD1 (6 bases). The CDR3 covers 14 residues. Trimming shortened V by 4 bases and J by 1 base, and 11 bases separated the two germline ends. Germline V gene lookup returns CDR1 SGHRS and CDR2 YFSETQ. The CDR3 region has the DNA TGCGCCAGCAGCAGGGACACTACGAACACTGAAGCTTTCTTT. As protein: CASSRDTTNTEAFF.

The genes are TRBV6-5 and TRBJ1-3, with 7 bases aligning to TRBD1. Trimming removed 0 bases from V and 1 base from J; junction bases left unmatched: 3. The CDR3 sequence is 16 residues long. Germline V CDR1 and CDR2: MNHEY, SVGAGI. The CDR3 sequence is CASSYSGRGSGNTIYF. The CDR3 DNA follows: TGTGCCAGCAGTTACTCAGGCAGGGGGTCTGGAAACACCATATATTTT.

The rearrangement joins TRBV5-4 to TRBJ2-2; TRBD2 matches 12 bases. The CDR3 is 15 amino acids. Germline loops: CDR1 SGHNT, CDR2 YYREEE (reference sequence). The V segment lost 5 bases and the J segment 6 bases; nucleotides outside the gene matches: 5. The CDR3, as DNA: TGTGCCAGCAGTTCCGGACTAGCGGGGCCCGGGGAGCTGTTTTTT. Translation gives CASSSGLAGPGELFF.

A remark on this clone: One junction end does not reproduce the germline sequence, and a read error may be involved. V gene TRBV5-1 combines with J gene TRBJ2-5, with D perhaps matching TRBD2 (6 bases). Looked up from germline, CDR1 is SGHRS and CDR2 is YFSETQ. CDR3 size: 15 residues. The CDR3 region has the DNA TGCGCCAGCAGCTCGCTCCGGGACTCCCAAGAGAACCAGTACTTC. Translation: CASSSLRDSQENQYF.

The chain recombines TRBV5-1 with TRBJ2-3, with D tentatively TRBD2 (6 bases). Germline values: CDR1 SGHRS, CDR2 YFSETQ. The CDR3 is 13 amino acids. V lost 1 base, J lost 5 bases, and 8 bases lay in between. The CDR3 DNA follows: TGCGCCAGCAGCTTGCCGGGGGAAGATACGCAGTATTTT. Protein: CASSLPGEDTQYF.

This chain uses TRBV7-9 with TRBJ1-5; possibly TRBD1 for D (5 bases). The CDR3 runs to 13 residues. Per the germline V gene, CDR1 is SEHNR and CDR2 is FQNEAQ (reference sequence). V lost 8 bases, J lost 5 bases, and 13 bases lay in between. Written as DNA, the CDR3 is TGTGCCAGCCCCCAGGGAAGCGATCAGCCCCAGCATTTT. It specifies CASPQGSDQPQHF.

V and J are TRBV4-2 and TRBJ2-1, with 11 bases matching TRBD2. V lost 6 bases to trimming and J lost 2 bases; unmatched junction nucleotides: 3. CDR3 length: 15 amino acids. The V gene's germline CDR1 is LGHNA and CDR2 YNFKEQ. The CDR3 is CASRVSGGAYNEQFF. CDR3 DNA: TGTGCCAGCAGAGTTAGCGGGGGGGCCTACAATGAGCAGTTCTTC.

The rearrangement uses TRBV6-2 or TRBV6-3 and TRBJ1-5; 9 nucleotides match TRBD1. Germline CDR1 is MNHEY and CDR2 is SVGEGT. The CDR3 consists of 15 residues. V gave up 2 bases and J gave up 7 bases; unmatched junction bases: 6. CDR3 amino acids: CASSYPRQGGQPQHF. The CDR3 bases are TGTGCCAGCAGTTACCCGAGACAGGGGGGCCAGCCCCAGCATTTT.

The rearrangement uses TRBV3-1 (or the pseudogene TRBV3-2) and TRBJ2-2, with TRBD1 matching 9 bases. The CDR3 sequence is 15 residues long. Germline V gene data show CDR1 as LGHDT and CDR2 as YNNKEL (reference sequence). V was clipped by 5 bases and J by 4 bases; unmatched bases: 5. The CDR3 DNA is TGTGCCAGCAGCGCCCGGACAGGGGTCACCGGGGAGCTGTTTTTT. Protein sequence: CASSARTGVTGELFF.

The rearrangement joins TRBV7-2 to TRBJ2-1; D perhaps matches TRBD1 (5 bases). The CDR3 totals 13 residues. Trimming pared 8 bases from V and 5 bases from J, leaving 13 bases between. CDR1 is SGHTA and CDR2 is FQGNSA in the germline V gene. CDR3 coding DNA: TGTGCCAGCGTGGGGCGAGCGAACAATGAGCAGTTCTTC. The encoded protein is CASVGRANNEQFF.

CDR3 region: CASSLAGGHTGELFF. Written as DNA, the CDR3 is TGTGCCAGCAGCTTAGCCGGGGGTCACACCGGGGAGCTGTTTTTT. The chain couples TRBV7-3 to TRBJ2-2; perhaps TRBD2 as D (6 bases). The CDR3 contains 15 residues. V lost 2 bases, J lost 3 bases, and 10 bases lay in between. Germline V gives CDR1 SGHTA, CDR2 FQGTGA.

The rearrangement links TRBV6-2 or TRBV6-3 to TRBJ2-3; maybe TRBD2 (6 bases). This CDR3 has 16 residues. The germline V gene has CDR1 MNHEY and CDR2 SVGEGT. V lost 5 bases and J 2 bases, leaving 17 bases between the germline ends. Written as DNA, the CDR3 is TGTGCCAGCAGTCCCGGACTATCTTCGGACACAGATACGCAGTATTTT. Amino acid sequence: CASSPGLSSDTDTQYF.

This sequence joins TRBV12-3 or TRBV12-4 and TRBJ2-1, with TRBD2 as a possible D gene (5 bases). V was pared by 3 bases and J by 9 bases, with 12 bases between. This CDR3 is built from 13 residues. CDR3 coding DNA: TGTGCCAGCAGTTTTAATAGCGTAGGTGAGCAGTTCTTC. Residues: CASSFNSVGEQFF.

The chain carries TRBV10-3 and TRBJ2-3, with TRBD2 matching over 9 bases. CDR1 and CDR2 from the germline V gene are ENHRY and SYGVKD. The V segment lost 6 bases and the J segment 2 bases; nucleotides outside the gene matches: 3. The CDR3 totals 14 residues. The CDR3: CAIRRGGPTDTQYF. CDR3 coding DNA: TGTGCCATCAGGCGGGGGGGCCCCACAGATACGCAGTATTTT.